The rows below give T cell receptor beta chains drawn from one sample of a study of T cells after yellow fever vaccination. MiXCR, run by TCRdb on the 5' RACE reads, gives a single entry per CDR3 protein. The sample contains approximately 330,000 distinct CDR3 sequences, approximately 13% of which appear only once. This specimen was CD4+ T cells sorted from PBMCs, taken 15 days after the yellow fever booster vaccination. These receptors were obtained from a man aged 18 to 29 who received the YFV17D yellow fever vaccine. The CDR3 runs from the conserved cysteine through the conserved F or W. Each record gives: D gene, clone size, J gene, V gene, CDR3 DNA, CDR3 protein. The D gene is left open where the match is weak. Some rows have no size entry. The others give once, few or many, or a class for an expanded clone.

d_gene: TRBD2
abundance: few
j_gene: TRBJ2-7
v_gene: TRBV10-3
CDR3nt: TGTGCCATCAGTGAAGCGCTAGCGGGACCACTAGGCGAGCAGTACTTC
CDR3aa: CAISEALAGPLGEQYF

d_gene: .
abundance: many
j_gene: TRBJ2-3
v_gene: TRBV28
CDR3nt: TGTGCCAGTGACAAGGGCTACCACACAGATACGCAGTATTTT
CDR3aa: CASDKGYHTDTQYF

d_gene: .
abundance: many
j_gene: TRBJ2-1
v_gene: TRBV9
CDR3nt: TGTGCCAGCAGCGTAGCTTTCGGCGCCTCCTACAATGAGCAGTTCTTC
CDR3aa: CASSVAFGASYNEQFF

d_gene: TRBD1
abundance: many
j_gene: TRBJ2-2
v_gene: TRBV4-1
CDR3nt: TGCGCCAGCAGCCCCTCCGGGACAGGGGGCCCCGGGGAGCTGTTTTTT
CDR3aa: CASSPSGTGGPGELFF

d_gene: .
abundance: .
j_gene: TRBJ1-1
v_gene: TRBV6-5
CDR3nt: TGTGCCAGCAGTTACTCGACCAGTTGGGACACTGAAGCTTTCTTT
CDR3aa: CASSYSTSWDTEAFF

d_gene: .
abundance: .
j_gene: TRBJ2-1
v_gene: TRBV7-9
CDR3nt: TGTGCCAGCAGCTTAGGGGGTCGTAGCTCCTACAATGAGCAGTTCTTC
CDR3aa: CASSLGGRSSYNEQFF

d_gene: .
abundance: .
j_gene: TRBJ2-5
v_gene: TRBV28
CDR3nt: TGTGCCGTCACTCGTGGGGACTACCAAGAGACCCAGTACTTC
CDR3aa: CAVTRGDYQETQYF

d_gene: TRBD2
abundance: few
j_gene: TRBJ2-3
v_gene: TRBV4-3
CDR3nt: TGCGCCAGCAGCCAACAAGCCGGACTAGCGGGGGGGCCCAGCACAGATACGCAGTATTTT
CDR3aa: CASSQQAGLAGGPSTDTQYF

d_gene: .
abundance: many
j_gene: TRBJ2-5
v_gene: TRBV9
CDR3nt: TGTGCCAGCAGCCCCCGGACACGGACAGAGACCCAGTACTTC
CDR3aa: CASSPRTRTETQYF

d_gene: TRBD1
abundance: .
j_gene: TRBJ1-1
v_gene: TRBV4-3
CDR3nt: TGCGCCAGCAGCCAGATAAACCGGGACAGGGCTGAAGCTTTCTTT
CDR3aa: CASSQINRDRAEAFF

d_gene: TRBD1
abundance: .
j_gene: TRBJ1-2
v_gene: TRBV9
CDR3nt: TGTGCCAGCAGCGTCAACAGGGGGCGGAACTATGGCTACACCTTC
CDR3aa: CASSVNRGRNYGYTF

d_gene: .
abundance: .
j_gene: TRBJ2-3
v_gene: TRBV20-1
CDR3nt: TGCAGTGCTCCGGCAACTAGCACAGATACGCAGTATTTT
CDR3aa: CSAPATSTDTQYF

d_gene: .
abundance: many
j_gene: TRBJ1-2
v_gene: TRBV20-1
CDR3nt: TGCAGTGCTAGCGCAGGGATCTATGGCTACACCTTC
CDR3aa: CSASAGIYGYTF

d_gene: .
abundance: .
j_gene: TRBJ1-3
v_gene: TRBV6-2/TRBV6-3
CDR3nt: TGTGCCAGCAGCCGCATCGCGGGAAACACCATATATTTT
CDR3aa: CASSRIAGNTIYF

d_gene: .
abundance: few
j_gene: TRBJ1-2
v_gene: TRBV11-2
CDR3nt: TGTGCCAGCAGTCCCTCGTATCGGGGCGACTATGGCTACACCTTC
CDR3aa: CASSPSYRGDYGYTF

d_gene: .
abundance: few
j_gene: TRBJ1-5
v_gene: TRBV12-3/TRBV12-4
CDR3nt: TGTGCCAGCGGGGGGCCTCAGCCCCAGCATTTT
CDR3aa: CASGGPQPQHF

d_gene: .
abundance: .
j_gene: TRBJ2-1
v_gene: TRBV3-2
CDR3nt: TGTGCCAGCAGCCAAGCCGGGACATGGGATGGTTGTGAGCAGTTCTTC
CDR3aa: CASSQAGTWDGCEQFF

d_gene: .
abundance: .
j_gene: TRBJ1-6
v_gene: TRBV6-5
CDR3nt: TGTGCCAGCAGCCCTTTCTCTACCGCTAATTCACCCCTCCACTTT
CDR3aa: CASSPFSTANSPLHF

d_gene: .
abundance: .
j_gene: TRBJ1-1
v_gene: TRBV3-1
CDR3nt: TGTGCCAGCAGCCAGGGTGCTGGTAGGGTGAACACTGAAGCTTTCTTT
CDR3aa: CASSQGAGRVNTEAFF

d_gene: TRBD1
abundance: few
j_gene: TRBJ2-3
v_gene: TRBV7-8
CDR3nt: TGTGCCAGCAGCTTAGCGCCGGGACAGGGGGTGGATTTGACAGATACGCAGTATTTT
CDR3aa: CASSLAPGQGVDLTDTQYF

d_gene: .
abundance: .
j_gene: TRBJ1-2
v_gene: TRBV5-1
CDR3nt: TGCGCCAGCAGCGCGGGCTACGACTATGGCTACACCTTC
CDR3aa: CASSAGYDYGYTF

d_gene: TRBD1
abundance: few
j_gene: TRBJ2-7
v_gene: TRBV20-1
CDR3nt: TGCAGTGCTAGAGCTATGGGACAGGGCTCCTACGAGCAGTACTTC
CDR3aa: CSARAMGQGSYEQYF

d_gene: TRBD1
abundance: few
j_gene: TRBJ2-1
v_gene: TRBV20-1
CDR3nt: TGCAGTGCTATAAGGACAGGCGCCAGCTCCTACAATGAGCAGTTCTTC
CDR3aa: CSAIRTGASSYNEQFF

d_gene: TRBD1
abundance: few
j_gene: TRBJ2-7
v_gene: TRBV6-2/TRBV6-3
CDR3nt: TGTGCCAGCAGTTACGCCTCCGGGACAGCCCGCTACGAGCAGTACTTC
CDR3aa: CASSYASGTARYEQYF

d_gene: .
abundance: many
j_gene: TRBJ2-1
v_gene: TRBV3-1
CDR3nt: TGTGCCAGCAGCCAAGATTTGGGGGTCCCTTTCAATGAGCAGTTCTTC
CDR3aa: CASSQDLGVPFNEQFF

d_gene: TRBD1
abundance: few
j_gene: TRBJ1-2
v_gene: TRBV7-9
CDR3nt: TGTGCCAGCAGCCTCCCGGAGGGGGCTGGCTACACCTTC
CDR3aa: CASSLPEGAGYTF

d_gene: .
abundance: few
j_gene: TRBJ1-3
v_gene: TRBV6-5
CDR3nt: TGTGCCAGCAGCAAAAAAATCGCTGGAAACACCATATATTTT
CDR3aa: CASSKKIAGNTIYF

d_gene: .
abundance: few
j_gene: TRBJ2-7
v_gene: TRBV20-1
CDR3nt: TGCAGTGCTAGACCTAGCAGGGGCTACGAGCAGTACTTC
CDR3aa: CSARPSRGYEQYF

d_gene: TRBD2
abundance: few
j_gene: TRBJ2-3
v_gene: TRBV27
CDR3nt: TGTGCCAGTAGAGCGGGGGTGAGCACAGATACGCAGTATTTT
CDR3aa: CASRAGVSTDTQYF

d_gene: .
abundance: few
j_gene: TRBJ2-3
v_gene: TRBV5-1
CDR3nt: TGCGCCAGCAGGACAGGTATAGATACGCAGTATTTT
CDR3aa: CASRTGIDTQYF

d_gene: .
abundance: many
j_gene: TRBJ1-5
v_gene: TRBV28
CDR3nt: TGTGCCAGCAGTTTAGTCAATCAGCCCCAGCATTTT
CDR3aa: CASSLVNQPQHF

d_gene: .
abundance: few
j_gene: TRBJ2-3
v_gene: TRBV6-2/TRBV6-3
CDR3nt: TGTGCCAGCAGCAGGGGAGGTGATGTTGATACGCAGTATTTT
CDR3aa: CASSRGGDVDTQYF

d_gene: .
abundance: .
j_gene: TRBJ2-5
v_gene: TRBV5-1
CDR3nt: TGCGCCAGCAGCTTGAAAACAGGGTCATACCAAGAGACCCAGTACTTC
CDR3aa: CASSLKTGSYQETQYF

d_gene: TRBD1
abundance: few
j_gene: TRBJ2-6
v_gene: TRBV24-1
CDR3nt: TGTGCCACCAACCCGGGACAGTCAACCTCTGGGGCCAACGTCCTGACTTTC
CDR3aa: CATNPGQSTSGANVLTF

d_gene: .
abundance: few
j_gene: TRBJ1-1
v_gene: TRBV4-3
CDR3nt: TGCGCCAGCAGCCAAGAAGTCCTGTTGAACACTGAAGCTTTCTTT
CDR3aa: CASSQEVLLNTEAFF

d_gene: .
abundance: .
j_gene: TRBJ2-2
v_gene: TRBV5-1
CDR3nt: TGCGCCAGTACAGGCCTCGCGAACACCGGGGAGCTGTTTTTT
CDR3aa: CASTGLANTGELFF

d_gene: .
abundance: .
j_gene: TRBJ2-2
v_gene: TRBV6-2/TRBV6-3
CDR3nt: TGTGCCAGCGTCCAGGGAAACACCGGGGAGCTGTTTTTT
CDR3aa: CASVQGNTGELFF

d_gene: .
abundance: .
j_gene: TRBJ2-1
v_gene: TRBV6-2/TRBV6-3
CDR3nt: TGTGCCAGCGGACTGCGGTGGCAGGGGCTTTCAAATGAGCAGTTCTTC
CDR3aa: CASGLRWQGLSNEQFF

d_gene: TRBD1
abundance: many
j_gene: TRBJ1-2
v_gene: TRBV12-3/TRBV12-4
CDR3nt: TGTGCCAGCAGTCTGGGACAGTTCTATGGCTACACCTTC
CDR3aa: CASSLGQFYGYTF

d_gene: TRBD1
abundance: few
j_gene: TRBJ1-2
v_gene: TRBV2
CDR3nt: TGTGCCATCGGACAGGGGTTAGCTAACTATGGCTACACCTTC
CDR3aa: CAIGQGLANYGYTF

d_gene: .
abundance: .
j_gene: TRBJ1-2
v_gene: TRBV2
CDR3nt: TGTGCCAGCAGACCCGGATTCGAAGGCTACACCTTC
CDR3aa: CASRPGFEGYTF

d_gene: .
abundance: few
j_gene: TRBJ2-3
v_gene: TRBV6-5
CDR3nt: TGTGCCAGCAGATCCGGACAGCACACAGATACGCAGTATTTT
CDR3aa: CASRSGQHTDTQYF

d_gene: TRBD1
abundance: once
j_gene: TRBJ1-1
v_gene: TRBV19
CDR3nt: TGTGCCAGTAGTCGCACAATAGGACAGGGGTTAGAAGCTCTCTTT
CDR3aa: CASSRTIGQGLEALF

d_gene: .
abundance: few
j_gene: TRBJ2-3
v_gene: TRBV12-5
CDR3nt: TGTGCTAGTGGTTTGGTACAAGGGCAAGATACGCAGTATTTT
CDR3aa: CASGLVQGQDTQYF

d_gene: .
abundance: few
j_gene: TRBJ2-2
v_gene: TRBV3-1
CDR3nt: TGTGCCAGCAGCGGAAGGGACACCGGGGAGCTGTTTTTT
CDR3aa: CASSGRDTGELFF

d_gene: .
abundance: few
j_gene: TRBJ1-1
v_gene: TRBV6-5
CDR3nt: TGTGCCGTCGAGGGGGGGTTTACTGAAGCTTTCTTT
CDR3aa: CAVEGGFTEAFF

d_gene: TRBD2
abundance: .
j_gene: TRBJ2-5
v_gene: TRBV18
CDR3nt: TGTGCCAGCTCACCAGCTCGCCAGCGGGGGTACCAAGAGACCCAGTACTTC
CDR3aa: CASSPARQRGYQETQYF

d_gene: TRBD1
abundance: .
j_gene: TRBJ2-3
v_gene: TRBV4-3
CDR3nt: TGCGCCAGCAGCCTGGGAACGAGACAGGGTGGCACAGATACGCAGTATTTT
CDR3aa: CASSLGTRQGGTDTQYF

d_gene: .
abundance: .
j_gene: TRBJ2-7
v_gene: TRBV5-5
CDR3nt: TGTGCCAGCAGCTTGGAAAAGACGGGCTCCTACGAGCAGTACTTC
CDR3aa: CASSLEKTGSYEQYF

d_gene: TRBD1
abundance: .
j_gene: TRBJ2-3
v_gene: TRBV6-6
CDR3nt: TGTGCCAGCAGTTACACAGGGGAAGATACGCAGTATTTT
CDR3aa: CASSYTGEDTQYF

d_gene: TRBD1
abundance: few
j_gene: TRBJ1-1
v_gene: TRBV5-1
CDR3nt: TGCGCCAGCAGCTTCTACAGGGGTCCACTGATGAACACTGAAGCTTTCTTT
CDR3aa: CASSFYRGPLMNTEAFF

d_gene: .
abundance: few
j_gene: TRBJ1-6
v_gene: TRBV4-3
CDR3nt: TGCGCCAGCAGCCAAGAGGTGGGGGGACGGAATTCACCCCTCCACTTT
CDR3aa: CASSQEVGGRNSPLHF

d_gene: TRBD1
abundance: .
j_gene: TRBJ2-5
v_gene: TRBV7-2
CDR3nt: TGTGCCAGCAGCCCATGGACAGGGGGCTCGGAGACCCAGTACTTC
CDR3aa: CASSPWTGGSETQYF

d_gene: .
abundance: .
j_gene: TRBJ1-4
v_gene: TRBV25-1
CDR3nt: TGTGCCAGCGGAACAACTAATGAAAAACTGTTTTTT
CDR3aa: CASGTTNEKLFF

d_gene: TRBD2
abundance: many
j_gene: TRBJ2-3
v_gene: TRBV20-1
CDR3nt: TGCAGTGCTGCCCAGGGACTAGCGGGGGGAGGGACGCAGTATTTT
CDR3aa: CSAAQGLAGGGTQYF

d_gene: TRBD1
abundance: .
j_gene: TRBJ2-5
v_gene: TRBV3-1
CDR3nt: TGTGCCAGCAGCCGTACCGGGACAGGGGTAGAGACCCAGTACTTC
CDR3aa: CASSRTGTGVETQYF